These T cell receptor beta chains were read from a single sample in a study of CXCR3-negative and CXCR3-positive naive CD8 T cells. With the 5' RACE reads reprocessed, TCRdb shows one record per CDR3 protein and no DNA. Its listing shows some 50,000 distinct CDR3 sequences. The sample was naive CXCR3+ CD8+ T cells from blood. These receptors were taken from a human donor in good health. Some clones in this sample may be carry-over from other donors' samples. Both conserved end residues are part of each CDR3.

V gene	J gene	CDR3 protein
TRBV7-9	TRBJ1-4	CASSLPTFGTNEKLFF
TRBV7-9	TRBJ2-7	CASSLGGGAYEQYF
TRBV28	TRBJ2-1	CASTSAYEQFF
TRBV5-4	TRBJ2-7	CASTPDRRSYEQYF
TRBV29-1	TRBJ2-7	CSALGGRETYEQYF
TRBV7-9	TRBJ1-1	CASSSIYMGPTEAFF
TRBV5-1	TRBJ2-5	CASSSDRESRETQYF
TRBV4-3	TRBJ2-7	CASSQDFGGLYEQYF
TRBV14	TRBJ2-3	CASSQGGGGLLDTQYF
TRBV4-3	TRBJ2-7	CASSQASGFGEQYF
TRBV7-9	TRBJ2-3	CASSLVTSGTTDTQYF
TRBV28	TRBJ2-1	CASRTRQGLSFNEQFF
TRBV28	TRBJ1-1	CASSFQFPEAFF
TRBV28	TRBJ2-3	CASSLSLASGGFADTQYF
TRBV6-1	TRBJ1-5	CASSGAGGNQPQHF
TRBV28	TRBJ2-5	CASSPTSSTAQYF
TRBV15	TRBJ2-1	CATSRDMGDRYAQFF
TRBV2	TRBJ2-7	CAPGTGSHEQYF
TRBV7-2	TRBJ2-7	CASSLSSGGLYEQYF
TRBV6-5	TRBJ1-1	CASTLGVEAFF
TRBV5-5	TRBJ2-5	CASSLWADQETQYF
TRBV7-6	TRBJ2-6	CASSGLRGDGANVLTF
TRBV14	TRBJ2-3	CASSQDMRSTDTQYF
TRBV5-5	TRBJ1-2	CASSLSGAVGYGYTF
TRBV6-4	TRBJ2-3	CASSDSTGSTDTQYF
TRBV29-1	TRBJ2-7	CSVEDGDRGHYEQYF
TRBV7-9	TRBJ1-6	CASSPRFGTVDSPLHF
TRBV4-2	TRBJ2-4	CASSQDRLYSDRITVRAKNIQYF
TRBV27	TRBJ2-7	CASSWGTGTYEQYF
TRBV27	TRBJ2-5	CASSSDSDSQETQYF
TRBV19	TRBJ2-5	CASSMVGETQYF
TRBV9	TRBJ2-2	CASSERLAAARELFF
TRBV29-1	TRBJ2-7	CSVIDRDYEQYF
TRBV6-5	TRBJ2-3	CASSSYSTDTQYF
TRBV29-1	TRBJ2-7	CSVMGGTEDFYEQYF
TRBV6-6	TRBJ2-2	CASSYGAYLTGELFF
TRBV7-9	TRBJ2-3	CASSYPGTREEDTQYF
TRBV4-3	TRBJ2-2	CASSQGTGLYTGELFF
TRBV19	TRBJ2-1	CASSIVGGEQFF
TRBV10-3	TRBJ2-7	CAISEGQSRAYEQYF
TRBV29-1	TRBJ2-2	CSAAGRAPNTGELFF
TRBV6-2/TRBV6-3	TRBJ1-1	CASSYSTGIPEAFF